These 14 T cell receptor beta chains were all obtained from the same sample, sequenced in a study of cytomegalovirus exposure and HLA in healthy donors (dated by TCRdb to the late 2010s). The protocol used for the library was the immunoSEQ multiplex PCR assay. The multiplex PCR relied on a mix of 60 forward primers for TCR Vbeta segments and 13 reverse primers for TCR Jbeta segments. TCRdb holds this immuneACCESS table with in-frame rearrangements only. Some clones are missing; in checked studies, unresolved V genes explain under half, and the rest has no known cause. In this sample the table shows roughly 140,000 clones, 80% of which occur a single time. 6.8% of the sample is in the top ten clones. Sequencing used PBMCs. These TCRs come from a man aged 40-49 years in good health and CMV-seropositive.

CDR3 DNA sequence: TGTGCCAGCAGCGAACTGACAGGGGCCTACGAGCAGTACTTC. Translating gives CASSELTGAYEQYF. The chain combines TRBV7-9 with TRBJ2-7; 8 bases are a match to TRBD1. The germline gives CDR1 SEHNR, CDR2 FQNEAQ (reference sequence). The CDR3 has 14 amino acids. V dropped 5 bases and J dropped 2; count of bases not matched to a gene: 5.

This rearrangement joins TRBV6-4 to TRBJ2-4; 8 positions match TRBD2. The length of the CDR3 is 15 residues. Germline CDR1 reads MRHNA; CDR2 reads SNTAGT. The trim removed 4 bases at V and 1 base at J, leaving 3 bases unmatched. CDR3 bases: TGTGCCAGCAGTGTTAGCGGGGTTGCCAAAAACATTCAGTACTTC. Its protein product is CASSVSGVAKNIQYF.

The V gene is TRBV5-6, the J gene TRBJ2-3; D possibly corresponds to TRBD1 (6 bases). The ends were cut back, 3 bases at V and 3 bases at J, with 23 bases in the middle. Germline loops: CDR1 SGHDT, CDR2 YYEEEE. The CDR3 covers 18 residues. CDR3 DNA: TGTGCCAGCAGCTCAGGGGTTGCGGGCTGGGGTTTGACAGATACGCAGTATTTT. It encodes CASSSGVAGWGLTDTQYF.

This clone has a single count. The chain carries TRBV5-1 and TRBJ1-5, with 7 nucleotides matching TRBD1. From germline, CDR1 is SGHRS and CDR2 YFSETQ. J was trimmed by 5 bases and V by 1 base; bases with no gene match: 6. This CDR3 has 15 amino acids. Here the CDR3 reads CASSLTGADYQPQHF. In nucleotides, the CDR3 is TGCGCCAGCAGCTTGACAGGGGCTGATTATCAGCCCCAGCATTTT.

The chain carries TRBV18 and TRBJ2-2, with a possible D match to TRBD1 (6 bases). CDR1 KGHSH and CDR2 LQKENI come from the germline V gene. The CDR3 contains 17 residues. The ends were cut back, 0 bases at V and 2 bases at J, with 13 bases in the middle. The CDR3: CASSPPGWGRNTGELFF. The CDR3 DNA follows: TGTGCCAGCTCACCACCGGGTTGGGGGCGAAACACCGGGGAGCTGTTTTTT. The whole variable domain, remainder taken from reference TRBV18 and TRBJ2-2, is NAGVMQNPRHLVRRRGQEARLRCSPMKGHSHVYWYRQLPEEGLKFMVYLQKENIIDESGMPKERFSAEFPKEGPSILRIQQVVRGDSAAYFCASSPPGWGRNTGELFFGEGSRLTVL.

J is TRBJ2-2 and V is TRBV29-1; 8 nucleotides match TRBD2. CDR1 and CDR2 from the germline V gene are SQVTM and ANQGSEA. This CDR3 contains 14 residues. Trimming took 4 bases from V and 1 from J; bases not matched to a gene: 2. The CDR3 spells CSVVTSVNTGELFF. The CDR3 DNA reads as TGCAGCGTTGTGACTAGCGTGAACACCGGGGAGCTGTTTTTT.

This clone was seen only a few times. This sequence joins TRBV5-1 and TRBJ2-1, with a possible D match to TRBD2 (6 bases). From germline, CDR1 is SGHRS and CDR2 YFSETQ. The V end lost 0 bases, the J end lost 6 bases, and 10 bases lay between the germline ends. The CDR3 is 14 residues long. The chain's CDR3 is CASSLELATNEQFF. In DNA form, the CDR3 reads TGCGCCAGCAGCTTGGAGCTAGCGACCAATGAGCAGTTCTTC.

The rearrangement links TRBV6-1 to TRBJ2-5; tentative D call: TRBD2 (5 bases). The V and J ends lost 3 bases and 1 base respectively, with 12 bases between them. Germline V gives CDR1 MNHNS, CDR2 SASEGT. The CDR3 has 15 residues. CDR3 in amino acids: CASSDSSGFQETQYF. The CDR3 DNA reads TGTGCCAGCAGTGATTCGAGCGGCTTCCAAGAGACCCAGTACTTC.

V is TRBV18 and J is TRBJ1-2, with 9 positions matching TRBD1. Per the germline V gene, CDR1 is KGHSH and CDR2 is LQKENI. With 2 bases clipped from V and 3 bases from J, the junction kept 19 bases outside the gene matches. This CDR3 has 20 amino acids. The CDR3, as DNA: TGTGCCAGCTCACCATCGCCTTATGGGACAGGGATTGTGGAGGACTATGGCTACACCTTC. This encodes CASSPSPYGTGIVEDYGYTF.

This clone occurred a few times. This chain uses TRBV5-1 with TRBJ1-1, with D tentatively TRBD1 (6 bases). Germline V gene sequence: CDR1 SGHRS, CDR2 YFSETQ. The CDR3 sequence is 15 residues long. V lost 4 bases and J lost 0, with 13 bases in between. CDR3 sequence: CASSRPGQLNTEAFF. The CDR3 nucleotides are TGCGCCAGCAGCCGTCCCGGACAGTTGAACACTGAAGCTTTCTTT.

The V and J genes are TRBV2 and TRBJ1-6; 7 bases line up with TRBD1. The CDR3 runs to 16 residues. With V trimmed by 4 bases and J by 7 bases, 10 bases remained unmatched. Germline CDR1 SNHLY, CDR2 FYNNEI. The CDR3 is CASSGQGPSGNSPLHF. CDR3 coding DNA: TGTGCCAGCAGTGGACAGGGCCCGTCGGGGAATTCACCCCTCCACTTT.

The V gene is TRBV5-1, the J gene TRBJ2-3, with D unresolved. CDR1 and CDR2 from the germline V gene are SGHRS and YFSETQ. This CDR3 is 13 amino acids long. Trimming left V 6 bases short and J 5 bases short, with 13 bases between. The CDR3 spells CASTKWAEDTQYF. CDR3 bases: TGCGCCAGCACAAAGTGGGCTGAAGATACGCAGTATTTT.

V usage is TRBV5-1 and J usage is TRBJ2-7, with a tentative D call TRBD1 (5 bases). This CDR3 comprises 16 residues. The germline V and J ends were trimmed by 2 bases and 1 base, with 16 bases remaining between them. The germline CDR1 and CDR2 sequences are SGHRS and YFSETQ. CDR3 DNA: TGCGCCAGCAGCTTCTACAGAGACAGACCTTCCTACGAGCAGTACTTC. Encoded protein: CASSFYRDRPSYEQYF. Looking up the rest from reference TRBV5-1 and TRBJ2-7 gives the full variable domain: KAGVTQTPRYLIKTRGQQVTLSCSPISGHRSVSWYQQTPGQGLQFLFEYFSETQRNKGNFPGRFSGRQFSNSRSEMNVSTLELGDSALYLCASSFYRDRPSYEQYFGPGTRLTVT.

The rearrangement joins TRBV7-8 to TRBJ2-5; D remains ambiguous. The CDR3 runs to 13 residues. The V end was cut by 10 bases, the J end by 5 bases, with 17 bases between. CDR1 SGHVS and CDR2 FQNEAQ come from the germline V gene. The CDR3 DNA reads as TGTGCCATCGAGCCCGTTGAGGAGGAGACCCAGTACTTC. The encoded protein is CAIEPVEEETQYF.